This T cell receptor (beta chain) was captured in a study of T-cell memory formation after mild COVID-19 (dated by TCRdb to the early 2020s). Looking at the study overall: TCR sequence clusters from the two donors were found to be largely donor specific. In a couple of donors, T-cell clones that expanded and contracted after mild COVID-19 were followed by sequencing TCRalpha and TCRbeta repertoires longitudinally. The cohort was made up of two young adult volunteers, one female and one male, who were previously healthy. What the work shows at the level of the full study, not this receptor alone: Contracting CD4+ clones were found mainly in CM and EM memory subsets, while CD8+ clones were enriched in EMRA. The study covered only two mild cases, and larger cohorts including severe cases with pre-infection samples were considered necessary. Some responding clones were detected in pre-infection memory, which suggested that pre-existing cross-reactive memory T cells had joined the SARS-CoV-2 response. SARS-CoV-2 specificity of the second-wave clones peaking on day 37 was not confirmed. Clones that contracted from day 15 to 85 showed balanced CD4/CD8 phenotypes, whereas a second wave of clones that expanded from day 15 to 37 leaned towards CD4+.

Ends trimmed: V by 4 bases, J by 3 bases; bases unmatched to a gene: 8. The germline V gene (reference sequence) gives CDR1 as LNHDA and CDR2 as SQIVND. The CDR3 numbers 15 residues from cysteine through phenylalanine. The read is trimmed to its CDR3 DNA, 45 bases read in frame from base 1. This clonotype was counted at least ten times. Its recognized antigen is unknown. Per-base qualities were not stored, and no clone one base away is much larger. Ficoll-Paque density gradient centrifugation was used to isolate PBMCs. These reads were obtained on an Illumina NovaSeq 6000. TCRalpha and TCRbeta cDNA libraries were built by 5'RACE with constant-segment primers, adding sample barcodes and unique molecular identifiers. Trizol reagent was used to extract RNA from every sample. Libraries were amplified in two PCR steps, with a second sample barcode and Illumina TruSeq adapters added in the second step. Sequencing of the libraries was done on an Illumina NovaSeq, producing 2 x 150 bp paired-end reads. In the source study's methods: With migec v1.2.7, reads were demultiplexed and then collapsed into UMI-guided consensus sequences. Using mixcr v2.1.11, the UMI consensuses were aligned to TRA and TRB V and J templates and assembled into clonotypes. Clonotypes were classified as expanded or contracted when called significant by both edgeR and NoisET, with noise models trained on biological replicates. For edgeR calls, the cutoffs were a false discovery rate-adjusted p below 0.01 and a log2 fold-change threshold of 1. As an exploratory analysis of dynamics, max-normalized trajectories of the 1000 most abundant clonotypes were examined with PCA combined with hierarchical clustering. Each responding clone was given a CD4 or CD8 phenotype based on the CD4+ and CD8+ repertoires, which had been sequenced separately. The public reads were reprocessed in TCRdb via fastp at Q25 and MiXCR, keeping in-frame beta chains. Identical CDR3 proteins give one entry, which carries the most common genes and DNA. TCRdb's processing, not the study's, gives the V and J calls here. The sample data list 550,000 to 650,000 distinct CDR3 sequences, and 15% to 20% of these were observed just once. 8.1% of the sample is taken by the ten largest.

The source of this sequence is an adult woman who had mild COVID-19 (a few samples of this study predate the infection). The sample titles of this study are shuffled in the database, so cell type and time point are left out; the donor was told from shared clones. Sequencing was carried out using PBMCs or a T cell subset sorted from them (not recorded which). The V gene is TRBV19 and the J gene is TRBJ2-7; a stretch of 8 junction bases matches TRBD2. CDR3 loop: CASSTIAGPNYEQYF. The nucleotide sequence reads as follows: TGTGCCAGTAGTACAATAGCGGGACCCAACTACGAGCAGTACTTC.